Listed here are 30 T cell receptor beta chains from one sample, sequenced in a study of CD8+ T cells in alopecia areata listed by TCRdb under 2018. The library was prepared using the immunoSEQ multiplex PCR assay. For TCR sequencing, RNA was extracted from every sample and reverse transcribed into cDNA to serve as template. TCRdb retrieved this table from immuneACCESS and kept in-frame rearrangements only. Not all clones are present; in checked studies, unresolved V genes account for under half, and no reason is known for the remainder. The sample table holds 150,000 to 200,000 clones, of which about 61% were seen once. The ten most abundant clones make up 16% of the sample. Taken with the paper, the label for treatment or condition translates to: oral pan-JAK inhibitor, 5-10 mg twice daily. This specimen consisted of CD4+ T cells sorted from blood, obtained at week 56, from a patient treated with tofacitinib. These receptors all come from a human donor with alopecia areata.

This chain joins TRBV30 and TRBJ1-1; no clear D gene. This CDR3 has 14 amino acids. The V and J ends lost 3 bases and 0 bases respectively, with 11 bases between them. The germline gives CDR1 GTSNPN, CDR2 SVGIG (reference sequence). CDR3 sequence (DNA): TGTGCCTGGAGCCCCTACCCGATGAACACTGAAGCTTTCTTT. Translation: CAWSPYPMNTEAFF.

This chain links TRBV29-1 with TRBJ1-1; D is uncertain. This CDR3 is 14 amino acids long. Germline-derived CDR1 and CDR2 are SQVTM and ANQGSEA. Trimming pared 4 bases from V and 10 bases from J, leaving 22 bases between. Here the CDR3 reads CSVVVRARGEGAFF. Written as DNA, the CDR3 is TGCAGCGTTGTGGTCCGGGCGCGAGGCGAGGGAGCTTTCTTT.

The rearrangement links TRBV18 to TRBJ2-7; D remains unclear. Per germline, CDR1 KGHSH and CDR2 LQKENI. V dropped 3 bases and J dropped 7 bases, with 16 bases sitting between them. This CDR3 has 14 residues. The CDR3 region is CASSPPEVFGEQYF. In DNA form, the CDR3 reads TGTGCCAGCTCACCCCCTGAGGTGTTCGGGGAGCAGTACTTC.

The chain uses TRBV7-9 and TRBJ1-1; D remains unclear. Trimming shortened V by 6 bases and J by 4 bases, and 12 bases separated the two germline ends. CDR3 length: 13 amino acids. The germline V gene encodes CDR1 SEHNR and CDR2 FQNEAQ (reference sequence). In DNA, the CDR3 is TGTGCCAGCAGTCTTACAGAGTTCACTGAAGCTTTCTTT. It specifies CASSLTEFTEAFF. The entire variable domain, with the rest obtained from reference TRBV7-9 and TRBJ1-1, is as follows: DTGVSQNPRHKITKRGQNVTFRCDPISEHNRLYWYRQTLGQGPEFLTYFQNEAQLEKSRLLSDRFSAERPKGSFSTLEIQRTEQGDSAMYLCASSLTEFTEAFFGQGTRLTVV.

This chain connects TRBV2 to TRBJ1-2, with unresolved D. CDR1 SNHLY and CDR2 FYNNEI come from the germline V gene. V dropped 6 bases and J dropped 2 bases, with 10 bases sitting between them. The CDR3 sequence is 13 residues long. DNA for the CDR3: TGTGCCAGCAGCCGAGACGTAAACTATGGCTACACCTTC. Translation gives CASSRDVNYGYTF.

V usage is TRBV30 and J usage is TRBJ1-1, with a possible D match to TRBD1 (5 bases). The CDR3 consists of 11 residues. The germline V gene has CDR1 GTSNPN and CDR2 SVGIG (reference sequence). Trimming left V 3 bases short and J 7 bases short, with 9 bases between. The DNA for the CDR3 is TGTGCCTGGAGGGGACGTATTGAAGCTTTCTTT. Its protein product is CAWRGRIEAFF. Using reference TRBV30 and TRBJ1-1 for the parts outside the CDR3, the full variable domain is SQTIHQWPATLVQPVGSPLSLECTVEGTSNPNLYWYRQAAGRGLQLLFYSVGIGQISSEVPQNLSASRPQDRQFILSSKKLLLSDSGFYLCAWRGRIEAFFGQGTRLTVV.

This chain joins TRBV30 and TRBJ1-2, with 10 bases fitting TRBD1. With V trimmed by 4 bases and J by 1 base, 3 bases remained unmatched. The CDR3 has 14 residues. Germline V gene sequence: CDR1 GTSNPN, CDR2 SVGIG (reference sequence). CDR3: CAWKDRGFNYGYTF. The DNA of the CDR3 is TGTGCCTGGAAGGACAGGGGGTTTAACTATGGCTACACCTTC. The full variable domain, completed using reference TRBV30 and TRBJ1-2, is SQTIHQWPATLVQPVGSPLSLECTVEGTSNPNLYWYRQAAGRGLQLLFYSVGIGQISSEVPQNLSASRPQDRQFILSSKKLLLSDSGFYLCAWKDRGFNYGYTFGSGTRLTVV.

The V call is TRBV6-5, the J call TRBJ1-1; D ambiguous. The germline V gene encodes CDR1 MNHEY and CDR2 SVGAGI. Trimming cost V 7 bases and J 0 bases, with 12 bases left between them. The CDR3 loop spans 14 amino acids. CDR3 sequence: CASMSSTMNTEAFF. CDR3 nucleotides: TGTGCCAGCATGTCTAGCACCATGAACACTGAAGCTTTCTTT.

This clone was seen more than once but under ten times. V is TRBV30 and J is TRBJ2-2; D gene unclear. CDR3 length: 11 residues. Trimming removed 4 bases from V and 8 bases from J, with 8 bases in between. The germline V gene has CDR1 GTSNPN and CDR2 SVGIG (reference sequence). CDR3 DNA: TGTGCCTGGATTAGTTGGGGGGAGCTGTTTTTT. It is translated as CAWISWGELFF.

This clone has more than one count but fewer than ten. CDR3 in DNA: TGCGCCAGCAGTCAATCTCAAGGACAGGGGGCGCCCGGGGCCAACGTCCTGACTTTC. Translation: CASSQSQGQGAPGANVLTF. This rearrangement joins TRBV23-1 to TRBJ2-6; 11 bases agree with TRBD1. TRBV23-1 falls under the ORF class, with uncertain function. Trimming removed 0 bases from V and 4 bases from J; junction bases left unmatched: 8. CDR3 length: 19 residues.

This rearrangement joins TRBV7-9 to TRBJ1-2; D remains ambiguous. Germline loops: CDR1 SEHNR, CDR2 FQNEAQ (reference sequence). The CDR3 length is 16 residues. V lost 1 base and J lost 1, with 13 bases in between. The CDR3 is CASSLEPRGGNYGYTF. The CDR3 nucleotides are TGTGCCAGCAGCTTAGAGCCCCGTGGCGGTAACTATGGCTACACCTTC. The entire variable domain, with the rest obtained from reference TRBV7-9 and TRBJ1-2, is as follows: DTGVSQNPRHKITKRGQNVTFRCDPISEHNRLYWYRQTLGQGPEFLTYFQNEAQLEKSRLLSDRFSAERPKGSFSTLEIQRTEQGDSAMYLCASSLEPRGGNYGYTFGSGTRLTVV.

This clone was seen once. The CDR3: CASSEEGNTEAFF. The CDR3 DNA reads TGTGCCAGCAGTGAGGAGGGGAACACTGAAGCTTTCTTT. The chain recombines TRBV2 with TRBJ1-1; the D is unclear. V was trimmed by 3 bases and J by 1 base, leaving 6 bases between them. CDR1 SNHLY and CDR2 FYNNEI come from the germline V gene. CDR3 length: 13 residues.

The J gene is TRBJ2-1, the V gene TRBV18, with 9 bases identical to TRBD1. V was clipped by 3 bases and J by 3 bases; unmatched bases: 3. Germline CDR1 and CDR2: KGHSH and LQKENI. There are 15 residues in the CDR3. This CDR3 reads CASSPGTGNYNEQFF. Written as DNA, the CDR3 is TGTGCCAGCTCACCCGGGACAGGGAACTACAATGAGCAGTTCTTC.

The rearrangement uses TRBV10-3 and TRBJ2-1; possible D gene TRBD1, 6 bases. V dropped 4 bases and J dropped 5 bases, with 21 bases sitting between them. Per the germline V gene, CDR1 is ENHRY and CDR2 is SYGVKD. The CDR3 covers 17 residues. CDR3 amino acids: CAISVVSTGHIDNEQFF. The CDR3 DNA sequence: TGTGCCATCAGTGTAGTATCCACGGGACACATCGACAATGAGCAGTTCTTC.

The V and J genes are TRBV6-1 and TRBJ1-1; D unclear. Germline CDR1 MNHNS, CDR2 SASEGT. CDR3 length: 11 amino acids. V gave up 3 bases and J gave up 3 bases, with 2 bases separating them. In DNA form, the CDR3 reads TGTGCCAGCAGTGACTACACTGAAGCTTTCTTT. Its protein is CASSDYTEAFF.

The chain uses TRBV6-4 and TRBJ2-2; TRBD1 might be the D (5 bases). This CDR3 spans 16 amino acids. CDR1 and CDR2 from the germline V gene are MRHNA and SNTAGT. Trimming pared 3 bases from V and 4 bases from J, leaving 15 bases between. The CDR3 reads CASSERSGLGTGELFF. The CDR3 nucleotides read TGTGCCAGCAGTGAGAGATCAGGGCTGGGCACCGGGGAGCTGTTTTTT.

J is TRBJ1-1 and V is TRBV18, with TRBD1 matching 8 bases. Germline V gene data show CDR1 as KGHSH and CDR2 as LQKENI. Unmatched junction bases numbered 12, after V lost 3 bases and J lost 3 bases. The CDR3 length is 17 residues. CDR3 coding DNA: TGTGCCAGCTCACCTAGGACAGGGAGACCCAAGGACACTGAAGCTTTCTTT. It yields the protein CASSPRTGRPKDTEAFF.

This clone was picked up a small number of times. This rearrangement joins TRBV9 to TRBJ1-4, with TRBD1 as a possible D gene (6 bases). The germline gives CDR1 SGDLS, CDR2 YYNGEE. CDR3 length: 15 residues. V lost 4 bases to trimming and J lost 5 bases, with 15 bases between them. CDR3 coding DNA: TGTGCCAGCAGCCCCAAAGTTGGGGGCAATGAAAAACTGTTTTTT. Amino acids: CASSPKVGGNEKLFF.

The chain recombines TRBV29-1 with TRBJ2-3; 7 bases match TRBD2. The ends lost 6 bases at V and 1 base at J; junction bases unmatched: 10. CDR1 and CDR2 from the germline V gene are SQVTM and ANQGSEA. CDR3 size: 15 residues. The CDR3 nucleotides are TGCAGCGTGAACGGGGGGTTAGCCCGCACAGATACGCAGTATTTT. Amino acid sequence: CSVNGGLARTDTQYF.

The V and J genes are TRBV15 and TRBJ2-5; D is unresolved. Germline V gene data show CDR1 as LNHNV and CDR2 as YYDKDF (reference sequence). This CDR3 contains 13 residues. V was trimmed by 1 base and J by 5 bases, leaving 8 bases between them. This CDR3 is CATSRAERETQYF. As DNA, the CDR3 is TGTGCCACCAGCAGAGCTGAGAGGGAGACCCAGTACTTC.

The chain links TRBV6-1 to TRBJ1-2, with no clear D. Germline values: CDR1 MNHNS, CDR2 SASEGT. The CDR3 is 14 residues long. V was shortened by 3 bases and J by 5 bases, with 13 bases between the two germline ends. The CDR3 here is CASSDSSGWYGYTF. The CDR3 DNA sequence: TGTGCCAGCAGTGATAGTTCCGGTTGGTATGGCTACACCTTC.

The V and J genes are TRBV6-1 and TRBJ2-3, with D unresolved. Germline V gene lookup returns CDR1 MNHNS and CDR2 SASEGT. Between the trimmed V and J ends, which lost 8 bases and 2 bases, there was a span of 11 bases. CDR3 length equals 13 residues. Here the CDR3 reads CASRTLITDTQYF. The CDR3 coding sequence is TGTGCCAGCCGGACCTTAATCACAGATACGCAGTATTTT.

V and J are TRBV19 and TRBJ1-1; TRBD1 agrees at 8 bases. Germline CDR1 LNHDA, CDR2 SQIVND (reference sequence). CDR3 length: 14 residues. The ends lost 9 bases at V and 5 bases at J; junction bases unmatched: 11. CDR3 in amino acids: CASRDRGVWTEAFF. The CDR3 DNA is TGTGCCAGCAGAGACAGGGGTGTCTGGACTGAAGCTTTCTTT. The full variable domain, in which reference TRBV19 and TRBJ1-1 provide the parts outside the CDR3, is DGGITQSPKYLFRKEGQNVTLSCEQNLNHDAMYWYRQDPGQGLRLIYYSQIVNDFQKGDIAEGYSVSREKKESFPLTVTSAQKNPTAFYLCASRDRGVWTEAFFGQGTRLTVV.

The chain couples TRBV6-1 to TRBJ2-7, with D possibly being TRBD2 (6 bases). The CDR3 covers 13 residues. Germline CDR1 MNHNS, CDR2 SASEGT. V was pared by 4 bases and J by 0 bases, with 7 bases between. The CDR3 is CASSATSSYEQYF. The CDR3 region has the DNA TGTGCCAGCAGTGCGACTAGCTCCTACGAGCAGTACTTC.

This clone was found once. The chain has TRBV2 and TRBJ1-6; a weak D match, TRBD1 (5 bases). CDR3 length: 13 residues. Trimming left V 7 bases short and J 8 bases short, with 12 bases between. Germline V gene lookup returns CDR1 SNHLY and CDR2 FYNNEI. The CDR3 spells CASNTGGDSPLHF. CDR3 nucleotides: TGTGCCAGCAATACGGGGGGTGATTCACCCCTCCACTTT.

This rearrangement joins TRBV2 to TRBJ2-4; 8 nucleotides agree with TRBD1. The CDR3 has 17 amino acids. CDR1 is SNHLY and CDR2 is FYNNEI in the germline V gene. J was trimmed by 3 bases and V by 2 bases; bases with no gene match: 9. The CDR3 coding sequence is TGTGCCAGCAGTGAAATAGGGCTAGGACAGGGCAAAAACATTCAGTACTTC. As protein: CASSEIGLGQGKNIQYF.

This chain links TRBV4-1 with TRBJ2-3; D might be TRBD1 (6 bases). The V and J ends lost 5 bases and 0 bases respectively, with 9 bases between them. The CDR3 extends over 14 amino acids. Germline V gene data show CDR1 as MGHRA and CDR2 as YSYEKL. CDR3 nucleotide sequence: TGCGCCAGCAGCGACAGGACTAGCACAGATACGCAGTATTTT. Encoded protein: CASSDRTSTDTQYF.

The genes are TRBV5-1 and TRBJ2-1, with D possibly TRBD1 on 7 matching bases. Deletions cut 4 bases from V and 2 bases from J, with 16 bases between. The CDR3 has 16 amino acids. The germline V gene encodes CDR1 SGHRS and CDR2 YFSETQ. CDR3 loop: CASSPRGDAAYNEQFF. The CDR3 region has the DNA TGCGCCAGCAGCCCCAGGGGGGACGCCGCCTACAATGAGCAGTTCTTC.

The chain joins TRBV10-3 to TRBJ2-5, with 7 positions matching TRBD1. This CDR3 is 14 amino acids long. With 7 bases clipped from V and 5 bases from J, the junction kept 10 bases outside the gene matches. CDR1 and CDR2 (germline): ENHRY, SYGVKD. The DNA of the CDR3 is TGTGCCATCACCGATGACAGGGTAGGGGAGACCCAGTACTTC. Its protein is CAITDDRVGETQYF.

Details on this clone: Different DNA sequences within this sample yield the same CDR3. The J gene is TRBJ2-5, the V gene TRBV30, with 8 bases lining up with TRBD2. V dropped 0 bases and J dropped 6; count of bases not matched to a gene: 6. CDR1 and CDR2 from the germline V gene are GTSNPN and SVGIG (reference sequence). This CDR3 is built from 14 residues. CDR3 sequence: CAWSVGPGGKTQYF. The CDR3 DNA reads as TGTGCCTGGAGTGTAGGTCCGGGGGGGAAGACCCAGTACTTC. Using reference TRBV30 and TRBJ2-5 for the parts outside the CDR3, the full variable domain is SQTIHQWPATLVQPVGSPLSLECTVEGTSNPNLYWYRQAAGRGLQLLFYSVGIGQISSEVPQNLSASRPQDRQFILSSKKLLLSDSGFYLCAWSVGPGGKTQYFGPGTRLLVL.